This TCR beta chain appears in the sequencing data of a study of blood T cell repertoires in COVID-19. Study-level information: Samples of COVID-19 (acute and convalescent) were obtained from the United States, Italy and Spain.

Trimming took 4 bases from V and 4 from J, leaving 17 bases between them. The germline gives CDR1 SGHRS, CDR2 YFSETQ. The length of the CDR3 is 15 residues. Original processing methods: Reference gene primer amplification in the assay estimated nucleated cell counts. Here immunoSEQ multiplex PCR was the method, and the copy in TCRdb shows in-frame clones only, minus some. For V, J and clone size, that table is used; D and trimming come from the DNA. In the table there are under 450,000 clones, over 75% of which are singletons. Sequencing was performed on PBMCs or T cells enriched from blood (not recorded which). This receptor was identified in a woman younger than 45 who had recovered from COVID-19. The rearrangement links TRBV5-1 to TRBJ1-1, with a weak D call TRBD1 (6 bases). CDR3 loop: CASSPSLVGATEAFF. CDR3 DNA sequence: TGCGCCAGCAGCCCCTCCTTGGTGGGGGCCACTGAAGCTTTCTTT.